This T cell receptor beta chain comes out of a study of blood T cell repertoires in COVID-19. V shed 3 bases, J shed 2 bases, and the junction held 0 bases outside the gene matches. Per germline, CDR1 SEHNR and CDR2 FQNEAQ (reference sequence). The CDR3 is 14 residues long. This table comes from immunoSEQ multiplex PCR, and its TCRdb copy is limited to in-frame clones, with some not included. The repertoire consists of about 200,000 clones, with more than 70% occurring once and the leading ten covering about 1.7%. The chain has TRBV7-9 and TRBJ2-1, with TRBD1 matching 8 bases. The TCR comes from a man younger than 35 with active or convalescent COVID-19. The source material was peripheral blood. The CDR3 region is CASSLTGAYNEQFF. DNA of the CDR3: TGTGCCAGCAGCTTGACAGGGGCCTACAATGAGCAGTTCTTC.